These 20 T cell receptor beta chains originate from one sample sequenced in a study of blood T cell repertoires in COVID-19. Sequencing used immunoSEQ multiplex PCR; TCRdb keeps in-frame clones, though not all of them. The sample consists of hundreds of thousands of clones, approximately 85% of them appearing once. Sequenced material: PBMCs or T cells enriched from blood (not recorded which). The origin of the receptors is a young man who had recovered from COVID-19.

This clone was detected once. This chain joins TRBV9 and TRBJ2-2, with 7 bases lining up with TRBD2. CDR3 length: 16 amino acids. The ends lost 4 bases at V and 4 bases at J; junction bases unmatched: 10. Per germline, CDR1 SGDLS and CDR2 YYNGEE. CDR3 in amino acids: CASSPRGGRGTGELFF. For the CDR3, the DNA is TGTGCCAGCAGCCCCCGAGGAGGGAGGGGCACCGGGGAGCTGTTTTTT.

This clone came up a few times. This chain's CDR3 is CASSIQANQPQHF. CDR3 sequence (DNA): TGTGCCAGTAGTATTCAGGCGAATCAGCCCCAGCATTTT. This chain joins TRBV19 and TRBJ1-5; D unclear. This CDR3 has 13 amino acids. Germline values: CDR1 LNHDA, CDR2 SQIVND (reference sequence). Trimming shortened V by 3 bases and J by 4 bases, and 7 bases separated the two germline ends.

CDR3 nucleotides: TGTGCCAGCAGTAACAACAGAGCCAATTCACCCCTCCACTTT. Its protein is CASSNNRANSPLHF. The genes are TRBV2 and TRBJ1-6; D is undetermined. In germline, CDR1 is SNHLY, CDR2 FYNNEI. The ends were cut back, 5 bases at V and 7 bases at J, with 12 bases in the middle. The CDR3 consists of 14 residues.

The chain uses TRBV19 and TRBJ1-2; D remains ambiguous. The germline V and J ends were trimmed by 3 bases and 5 bases, with 10 bases remaining between them. The CDR3 contains 13 residues. Germline-derived CDR1 and CDR2 are LNHDA and SQIVND (reference sequence). CDR3 sequence: CASSIPETYGYTF. DNA for the CDR3: TGTGCCAGTAGTATCCCGGAGACTTATGGCTACACCTTC.

The chain couples TRBV3-1 (or the pseudogene TRBV3-2) to TRBJ1-1; D gene ambiguous. This CDR3 region has 14 residues. Germline assignment: CDR1 LGHDT and CDR2 YNNKEL (reference sequence). Trimming took off 3 bases at V and 7 bases at J, with 15 bases between the two ends. CDR3: CASSHGQRGVEAFF. The CDR3 DNA sequence: TGTGCCAGCAGCCACGGTCAAAGAGGTGTTGAAGCTTTCTTT.

CDR3 DNA sequence: TGTGCCAGCAGCAAAGCATCACGGGGACAGGGAGCGACCATATATTTT. It codes for CASSKASRGQGATIYF. The V call is TRBV21-1, the J call TRBJ1-3; the table's D call, TRBD1, has no DNA check behind it. TRBV21-1 is an annotated pseudogene. The CDR3 length is 16 residues.

The chain uses TRBV20-1 and TRBJ2-1, with 7 bases identical to TRBD1. The CDR3 covers 12 residues. V lost 3 bases to trimming and J lost 10 bases; unmatched junction nucleotides: 6. The V gene's germline CDR1 is DFQATT and CDR2 SNEGSKA (reference sequence). The DNA of the CDR3 is TGCAGTGCTAGTAGGGGGCAAGGCGAGCAGTTCTTC. Protein product: CSASRGQGEQFF.

CDR3 nucleotides: TGTGCCAGCAGCCAAGAGGTTGGCGGGACTGAAGCTTTCTTT. Residues: CASSQEVGGTEAFF. The rearrangement uses TRBV3-1 (or the pseudogene TRBV3-2) and TRBJ1-1, with D unclear. This CDR3 spans 14 amino acids. The germline V gene encodes CDR1 LGHDT and CDR2 YNNKEL (reference sequence). Trimming removed 0 bases from V and 5 bases from J, with 10 bases in between.

The chain is built from TRBV23-1 and TRBJ1-2; 9 nucleotides match TRBD1. TRBV23-1 is an open reading frame, and its role is uncertain. The CDR3 totals 17 residues. Trimming cost V 0 bases and J 7 bases; bases outside gene matches: 12. The CDR3 nucleotides read TGCGCCAGCAGTCAATCCGAACAGGGGGCCCCGTCTAGTGGCTACACCTTC. Translating gives CASSQSEQGAPSSGYTF.

The V gene is TRBV5-4, the J gene TRBJ1-2; TRBD1 matches 11 bases. V lost 4 bases and J lost 2; bases outside the gene matches: 10. Looked up from germline, CDR1 is SGHNT and CDR2 is YYREEE (reference sequence). The CDR3 has 17 residues. CDR3 sequence (DNA): TGTGCCAGCAGCCCTTCAATGGGACAGGGGGGAAACTATGGCTACACCTTC. This gives the protein CASSPSMGQGGNYGYTF. Full variable domain (rest looked up from reference TRBV5-4 and TRBJ1-2): ETGVTQSPTHLIKTRGQQVTLRCSSQSGHNTVSWYQQALGQGPQFIFQYYREEENGRGNFPPRFSGLQFPNYSSELNVNALELDDSALYLCASSPSMGQGGNYGYTFGSGTRLTVV.

V usage is TRBV2 and J usage is TRBJ1-1; weak D call: TRBD1 (6 bases). Germline V gives CDR1 SNHLY, CDR2 FYNNEI. This CDR3 is built from 14 residues. V dropped 5 bases and J dropped 3 bases, with 13 bases sitting between them. CDR3 coding DNA: TGTGCCAGCAGTCTACAGGGAGCGGACACTGAAGCTTTCTTT. Translating it yields CASSLQGADTEAFF. Using reference TRBV2 and TRBJ1-1 for the parts outside the CDR3, the full variable domain is EPEVTQTPSHQVTQMGQEVILRCVPISNHLYFYWYRQILGQKVEFLVSFYNNEISEKSEIFDDQFSVERPDGSNFTLKIRSTKLEDSAMYFCASSLQGADTEAFFGQGTRLTVV.

The chain employs TRBV7-2 and TRBJ1-5, with D tentatively TRBD1 (5 bases). The germline V and J ends were trimmed by 6 bases and 3 bases, with 9 bases remaining between them. The CDR3 contains 13 residues. CDR1 SGHTA and CDR2 FQGNSA come from the germline V gene. The CDR3 reads CASSRQINQPQHF. CDR3 nucleotide sequence: TGTGCCAGCAGTCGACAGATCAATCAGCCCCAGCATTTT. Full variable domain (remainder filled in from reference TRBV7-2 and TRBJ1-5): GAGVSQSPSNKVTEKGKDVELRCDPISGHTALYWYRQSLGQGLEFLIYFQGNSAPDKSGLPSDRFSAERTGGSVSTLTIQRTQQEDSAVYLCASSRQINQPQHFGDGTRLSIL.

The gene calls are TRBV5-1 and TRBJ2-2, with TRBD1 as a possible D gene (6 bases). Trimming removed 0 bases from V and 1 base from J, with 7 bases in between. Per the germline V gene, CDR1 is SGHRS and CDR2 is YFSETQ. The CDR3 is made up of 15 amino acids. The CDR3 nucleotides are TGCGCCAGCAGCTTGGTGGGACAGAACACCGGGGAGCTGTTTTTT. Amino acid sequence: CASSLVGQNTGELFF.

This CDR3 reads CASSASGTLNEKLFF. DNA for the CDR3: TGTGCCAGCAGCGCCTCCGGGACACTGAATGAAAAACTGTTTTTT. The chain couples TRBV7-9 to TRBJ1-4; perhaps TRBD1 as D (6 bases). V was clipped by 5 bases and J by 5 bases, with 15 bases between them. In germline, CDR1 is SEHNR, CDR2 FQNEAQ (reference sequence). The CDR3 has 15 amino acids.

CDR3 loop: CASSIALGNEAFF. In DNA form, the CDR3 reads TGTGCCAGTAGTATAGCGTTGGGCAATGAAGCTTTCTTT. The chain employs TRBV19 and TRBJ1-1; D call uncertain. V lost 1 base and J lost 7, with 10 bases in between. Germline V gene lookup returns CDR1 LNHDA and CDR2 SQIVND (reference sequence). The CDR3 spans 13 residues.

The count of this clone is one. This chain joins TRBV19 and TRBJ1-1, with 7 bases that match TRBD1. Germline trimming cut 1 base from V and 3 bases from J; bases unmatched to any gene: 5. The CDR3 covers 15 residues. Germline CDR1 is LNHDA and CDR2 is SQIVND (reference sequence). CDR3 in DNA: TGTGCCAGTAGTATAGGACAGGGTAGGTACACTGAAGCTTTCTTT. Its protein is CASSIGQGRYTEAFF.

V usage is TRBV7-6 and J usage is TRBJ2-7; no firm D call. This CDR3 has 15 residues. From germline, CDR1 is SGHVS and CDR2 FNYEAQ. V lost 1 base and J lost 3, with 13 bases in between. CDR3 protein: CASSLEMGRHYEQYF. CDR3 nucleotide sequence: TGTGCCAGCAGCTTAGAAATGGGTAGACACTACGAGCAGTACTTC.

This clone was recorded a few times. This chain connects TRBV19 to TRBJ2-4; 10 bases line up with TRBD2. Germline-derived CDR1 and CDR2 are LNHDA and SQIVND (reference sequence). Unmatched junction bases numbered 6, after V lost 6 bases and J lost 4 bases. The CDR3 sequence is 15 residues long. The CDR3 sequence is CASRTPGLAKNIQYF. The CDR3 DNA is TGTGCCAGTAGAACTCCGGGACTAGCGAAAAACATTCAGTACTTC.

This rearrangement joins TRBV6-5 to TRBJ1-2; D uncertain. This CDR3 has 15 residues. The V and J ends lost 6 bases and 6 bases respectively, with 20 bases between them. CDR1 and CDR2 from the germline V gene are MNHEY and SVGAGI. The CDR3 DNA reads TGTGCCAGCAGCGATTTTCAGGCCCCTCTTGATGGCTACACCTTC. It is translated as CASSDFQAPLDGYTF.

The chain carries TRBV3-1 (or the pseudogene TRBV3-2) and TRBJ1-1; TRBD1 matches at 8 bases. This CDR3 contains 16 residues. Germline assignment: CDR1 LGHDT and CDR2 YNNKEL (reference sequence). V gave up 1 base and J gave up 1 base; unmatched junction bases: 5. The CDR3 nucleotides read TGTGCCAGCAGCCAAGCCTGGACAGGGTCGAACACTGAAGCTTTCTTT. Translating gives CASSQAWTGSNTEAFF.